The source of this TCR beta chain is a study of blood T cell repertoires in COVID-19 (dated by TCRdb to between 2020 and 2021). Broadly, across the study: Samples from collaborators originated in the United States, Italy and Spain and spanned both the acute and convalescent phases of COVID-19. The prospective study material was composed of cDNA or gDNA derived from T cells, B-cell-depleted T cells, or PBMCs. Subjects who had been exposed to COVID-19, were actively infected with it, or had recovered from it provided the deeply sampled blood TCRbeta repertoires that made up the dataset. A freely available public database, intended as a resource for researchers studying the immune response to SARS-CoV-2, is where the repertoires were released. The samples were drawn from two sources: the first 160 participants of the ongoing ImmuneRACE study, and fewer than 1,500 subjects contributed by 6 global collaborators. A de-identified subject ID, COVID-19 status, age in years and sex were almost always included in the sample metadata. Where available, HLA class I and class II types were obtained from metadata supplied by the sample provider rather than from assay-based typing.

Study-level results and caveats: The amount of clinical and demographic metadata varied by source and participant and was provided uncurated.

TCRbeta CDR3 regions were amplified from genomic DNA by means of the immunoSEQ Assay, a bias-controlled multiplex PCR. In the original analysis: The number of nucleated cells in each sample was estimated by amplification of reference gene primers within the assay. Sequence reads were collapsed and filtered to measure the absolute abundance of every unique TCRbeta CDR3 rearrangement. For each sample, productive Simpson clonality was calculated as the square root of Simpson's diversity index over productive rearrangements. Entries here come from immuneACCESS through TCRdb and include only in-frame sequences with V and J called. Some clones fail to appear in such tables; in the studies checked, an unresolved V gene covers under half of the shortfall, and the cause of the remainder is unknown. For V, J and clone size, that table is used; D and trimming come from the DNA. The sample has about 80,000 clones on record, about 80% of them singletons. The ten largest clones add up to around 6% of the sample.

Collaborating institutions collected whole blood in K2EDTA tubes following their own protocols. For TCRbeta analysis, collaborators shipped samples in one of three forms: frozen whole blood, isolated PBMCs, or DNA extracted from either of those sample types. As to this clone: It has no known antigen specificity. Base-call qualities are not available, and no considerably larger clone is one nucleotide away.

The CDR3 numbers 13 residues from cysteine through phenylalanine. Only the CDR3 DNA is retained, 39 bases long and in frame from the first base. CDR1 and CDR2, looked up from the germline V gene, are SGDLS and YYNGEE. The germline V end is reduced by 0 bases and the J end by 12 bases; junction bases left unmatched: 9. The sequence is built from TRBV9 and TRBJ2-7; 7 nucleotides in the junction match TRBD1. Material: peripheral blood. The source is a man aged 50 to 59 with active or convalescent COVID-19. The sequence in DNA is TGTGCCAGCAGCGTAGATTCCCCGGGACAGAGGTACTTC. Its translation is CASSVDSPGQRYF.